The present entry profiles one T cell receptor beta chain with its context. No antigen is known for it. Base quality data are lacking; no much larger clone is found one base away. The data originate from a study of lymphopenia after photon versus proton radiotherapy (dated by TCRdb to the late 2010s). Broadly, across the study: Photon and proton radiation therapy were compared by the study for their immunological effects in patients with gastrointestinal tumors who developed high-grade lymphopenia. The 20 patients in the cohort had gastrointestinal tumors, were treated with either photon or proton therapy, and subsequently developed lymphopenia. The goal of the study was to characterize the differences between the two radiation modalities in how they affect the immune system. Study-wide conclusions, independent of this receptor: Relative stability during treatment was observed in proton-treated patients, whereas loss of naive T cells and TCR diversity and gain of effector/memory populations were observed in photon-treated patients. Once the lymphocyte count had reached its nadir, the repertoires of photon-treated patients showed oligoclonal expansion, particularly of CD8+ Temra cells, and this expansion drove the decline in diversity. Among patients across the cohort who died, overall survival time showed an inverse correlation with a larger post-nadir drop in TCR diversity. The survival association was assessed only in patients who died, and better survival with proton therapy was presented by the authors as a possibility rather than a demonstrated result.

The protocol used for the library was the immunoSEQ multiplex PCR assay. Alongside multiparametric flow cytometry, deep sequencing of rearranged TCR beta loci was used to profile the T cell repertoires. Not all clones reach the TCRdb copy of this immuneACCESS table, which keeps in-frame sequences only. Checked studies attribute under half of the gap to unresolved V genes and leave the rest unexplained. The sample table contains around 66,000 clones; only one count was recorded for 86% of them. Less than 2.5% of the sample is held by the ten biggest clonotypes. V was cut back by 8 bases and J by 0 bases, leaving a gap of 13 bases between them. Looking up the germline V gene yields CDR1 MRHNA and CDR2 SNTAGT. The CDR3 starts with the cysteine, ends with the phenylalanine, and has 15 residues. Of all the DNA, just the CDR3 is kept, 45 bases in frame from base 1.

The sequence was obtained from a man aged 35 to 55 with gastric cancer. The input for sequencing was peripheral blood, taken from a patient treated with photon-based radiotherapy. The rearranged chain carries TRBV6-4 and TRBJ2-2; TRBD1 could be the D gene, as 5 bases match. The CDR3 in this case is CASSSGHTNTGELFF. The bases are TGTGCCAGCTCTTCAGGACACACGAACACCGGGGAGCTGTTTTTT.